The count of the clone carrying this T cell receptor beta chain is one. The target antigen is unknown. MiXCR was run by TCRdb on the multiplex PCR reads, yielding one entry per CDR3 protein. Seen here are some 200,000 distinct CDR3 sequences, 25% to 40% observed once, and the top ten hold approximately 4.3%. This record belongs to a study of breast tumors, draining lymph nodes, adjacent tissues. Samples came from axillary lymph nodes draining the breast cancer. After removal of 1 base from V and 0 bases from J, the junction contained 14 bases not matched to a gene. The V gene's germline CDR1 is LNHNV and CDR2 YYDKDF (reference sequence). The CDR3 totals 21 residues. Broader study findings: The data were judged consistent with most tumor T cells coming from lymph node and expanding in tumor. The lymph node origin of tumor T cells was framed as consistent with a hypothesis, not demonstrated. Tumor and nontumor repertoires were significantly more similar in luminal-like than in basal-like breast cancer. Compared with lymph nodes, tumors were less diverse; compared with nontumor tissue, more.

The chain carries TRBV15 and TRBJ1-4; the match to TRBD1 covers 10 bases. This TCR was recovered from a female donor with breast cancer. Some clones in this sample may be carry-over from other donors' samples. Sequenced input: axillary lymph node tissue. CDR3 sequence: CATSRGAGQGRGLATNEKLFF. In DNA, the CDR3 is TGTGCCACCAGCAGAGGAGCGGGACAGGGGAGGGGGTTGGCAACTAATGAAAAACTGTTTTTT.